Below, 21 T cell receptor beta chains from the same sample are listed, as sequenced in a study of tumor and adjacent non-tumor tissue in lung cancer. TCRbeta libraries were built with three rounds of nested PCR, modified from ARM-PCR. TCRdb reprocessed the multiplex PCR reads with MiXCR, giving one entry per CDR3 protein. The sample records over 130,000 distinct CDR3 sequences, approximately 70% being singletons. No cell sorting was done before RNA was extracted from the tissue. Sequences were obtained from lung tumor tissue. These receptors were taken from a man aged 55 to 69 with small cell lung cancer.

This clonotype was seen a handful of times. In DNA, the CDR3 is TGTGCCAGCAGTATCACAGGGGTTAACAATCAGCCCCAGCATTTT. This encodes CASSITGVNNQPQHF. The chain recombines TRBV28 with TRBJ1-5; 7 nucleotides line up with TRBD1. CDR1 and CDR2 (germline): MDHEN, SYDVKM. This CDR3 spans 15 amino acids. V shed 5 bases and J 3 bases; nucleotides not matched to a gene: 7.

The gene calls are TRBV5-1 and TRBJ2-3, with 9 positions matching TRBD2. V dropped 4 bases and J dropped 4; count of bases not matched to a gene: 13. Germline V gives CDR1 SGHRS, CDR2 YFSETQ. This CDR3 contains 17 residues. CDR3 in amino acids: CASSVGLARGSADTQYF. CDR3 coding DNA: TGCGCCAGCAGCGTAGGACTAGCGCGAGGGAGCGCAGATACGCAGTATTTT.

V gene TRBV20-1 combines with J gene TRBJ2-5; D is tentatively TRBD1 or TRBD2 (5 bases each). Germline CDR1 is DFQATT and CDR2 is SNEGSKA (reference sequence). V lost 4 bases, J lost 2 bases, and 20 bases lay in between. The CDR3 covers 16 residues. The CDR3, as DNA: TGCAGTGCTATTACGTGGGACGGCGGCCAACAAGAGACCCAGTACTTC. As protein: CSAITWDGGQQETQYF.

The rearrangement uses TRBV7-9 and TRBJ2-1; TRBD1 aligns across 10 bases. The CDR3 totals 21 residues. V trimming: 1 base; J trimming: 2 bases; junction bases outside the gene matches: 17. Germline V lookup: CDR1 SEHNR, CDR2 FQNEAQ (reference sequence). This CDR3 reads CASSLESGQGFTGRAYNEQFF. CDR3 in DNA: TGTGCCAGCAGCTTAGAATCGGGACAGGGGTTTACCGGGAGGGCCTACAATGAGCAGTTCTTC. The full variable domain, completed using reference TRBV7-9 and TRBJ2-1, is DTGVSQNPRHKITKRGQNVTFRCDPISEHNRLYWYRQTLGQGPEFLTYFQNEAQLEKSRLLSDRFSAERPKGSFSTLEIQRTEQGDSAMYLCASSLESGQGFTGRAYNEQFFGPGTRLTVL.

This clonotype was recorded only once. Relative to the germline gene, one junction end is altered; a read error may explain this. The genes are TRBV5-1 and TRBJ2-5, with no clear D. Germline V gene sequence: CDR1 SGHRS, CDR2 YFSETQ. The CDR3 is made up of 14 amino acids. The CDR3: CASSLGKAQETEYF. The CDR3, as DNA: TGCGCCAGCAGCTTGGGGAAAGCACAAGAGACCGAGTACTTC.

The rearrangement joins TRBV24-1 to TRBJ2-2; TRBD1 is a possible D gene (6 bases). This CDR3 has 17 amino acids. CDR1 is KGHDR and CDR2 is SFDVKD in the germline V gene. V dropped 2 bases and J dropped 0 bases, with 12 bases sitting between them. CDR3 amino acids: CATSDWTASANTGELFF. Here the CDR3 DNA reads TGTGCCACCAGTGATTGGACAGCCAGCGCGAACACCGGGGAGCTGTTTTTT.

As for this clonotype: A much larger clone differs from this one at a single base, so this may be a read error. The V call is TRBV12-3 or TRBV12-4, the J call TRBJ2-5; D perhaps matches TRBD1 (5 bases). The CDR3 has 11 amino acids. The CDR3 loop is CVSRAGETQYF. The DNA for the CDR3 is TGTGTCAGCAGAGCAGGGGAGACCCAGTACTTC.

This clonotype was picked up a small number of times. A much larger clone lies one base from this, so it may be a read error. The chain links TRBV20-1 to TRBJ2-1; 10 nucleotides line up with TRBD2. The CDR3 is 15 amino acids. Germline V gene data show CDR1 as DFQATT and CDR2 as SNEGSKA (reference sequence). The CDR3 is CTARALAGELNEQFF. The CDR3 DNA is TGCACTGCTAGAGCCCTAGCGGGAGAATTAAATGAGCAGTTCTTC.

The gene calls are TRBV6-1 and TRBJ2-1, with 8 bases aligning to TRBD1. The length of the CDR3 is 18 residues. V dropped 10 bases and J dropped 4; count of bases not matched to a gene: 21. CDR1 is MNHNS and CDR2 is SASEGT in the germline V gene. CDR3 sequence: CANNRTGTVLYEYNEQFF. The CDR3 nucleotides are TGTGCCAACAATAGGACAGGGACGGTCCTTTACGAGTACAATGAGCAGTTCTTC.

The genes are TRBV4-2 and TRBJ2-5, with 8 bases that match TRBD2. The CDR3 covers 16 residues. V shed 4 bases, J shed 5 bases, and the junction held 12 bases outside the gene matches. The germline CDR1 and CDR2 sequences are LGHNA and YNFKEQ. The CDR3 here is CASSLPASGRSETQYF. The CDR3 DNA reads as TGTGCCAGCAGCCTTCCCGCTAGCGGGCGGTCGGAGACCCAGTACTTC.

The rearrangement uses TRBV11-3 and TRBJ2-7, with D tentatively TRBD1 (6 bases). The CDR3 is made up of 13 amino acids. Deletions cut 3 bases from V and 4 bases from J, with 10 bases between. Germline CDR1 reads SGHNT; CDR2 reads YENEEA. CDR3 sequence: CASSLDSHYEQYF. CDR3 nucleotides: TGTGCCAGCAGCTTGGACAGCCATTACGAGCAGTACTTC. Together with reference TRBV11-3 and TRBJ2-7, the CDR3 gives the full variable domain: EAGVVQSPRYKIIEKKQPVAFWCNPISGHNTLYWYLQNLGQGPELLIRYENEEAVDDSQLPKDRFSAERLKGVDSTLKIQPAELGDSAVYLCASSLDSHYEQYFGPGTRLTVT.

This sequence joins TRBV4-2 and TRBJ2-1; possible D gene TRBD2, 6 bases. Trimming took 4 bases from V and 4 from J, leaving 20 bases between them. The CDR3 runs to 17 residues. CDR1 and CDR2 (germline): LGHNA, YNFKEQ. The CDR3 DNA reads as TGTGCCAGCAGCCCGTGGACGCTTAGCGGACCGTACAATGAGCAGTTCTTC. Amino acids: CASSPWTLSGPYNEQFF.

V usage is TRBV4-2 and J usage is TRBJ1-2; 12 positions match TRBD1. The CDR3 runs 16 residues. Unmatched junction bases numbered 3, after V lost 0 bases and J lost 4 bases. The V gene's germline CDR1 is LGHNA and CDR2 YNFKEQ. The CDR3 coding sequence is TGTGCCAGCAGCCAAGAGGGGGACAGGGGGCTCTATGGCTACACCTTC. Encoded protein: CASSQEGDRGLYGYTF.

This clonotype has a handful of counts. The chain combines TRBV20-1 with TRBJ2-3, with 8 bases identical to TRBD2. V lost 6 bases and J lost 0; bases outside the gene matches: 11. The length of the CDR3 is 16 residues. CDR1 is DFQATT, CDR2 SNEGSKA, per germline (reference sequence). This chain's CDR3 is CSAETLAVPSTDTQYF. The CDR3, as DNA: TGCAGTGCCGAGACACTAGCGGTACCTAGCACAGATACGCAGTATTTT.

The gene calls are TRBV6-6 and TRBJ1-1; possibly TRBD1 for D (5 bases). Per the germline V gene, CDR1 is MNHNY and CDR2 is SVGAGI (reference sequence). The V end was cut by 5 bases, the J end by 0 bases, with 10 bases between. CDR3 length: 14 residues. The CDR3, as DNA: TGTGCCAGCAGTACACACAGGCTGAACACTGAAGCTTTCTTT. Protein: CASSTHRLNTEAFF.

Turning to this clonotype: Its ends do not fully match the called genes, so a read error is possible. V is TRBV12-3 or TRBV12-4 and J is TRBJ2-5; possibly TRBD1 for D (5 bases). This CDR3 is built from 13 residues. DNA of the CDR3: TGTGCTAGCAGTTTAGGGGCCCCAGAGACCCAGTACTTC. Residues: CASSLGAPETQYF.

This chain uses TRBV6-5 with TRBJ1-1; possible D gene TRBD1, 5 bases. V gave up 2 bases and J gave up 4 bases, with 11 bases separating them. Per the germline V gene, CDR1 is MNHEY and CDR2 is SVGAGI. CDR3 length: 14 residues. The DNA of the CDR3 is TGTGCCAGCAGTTACAGGGGAAATTTCACTGAAGCTTTCTTT. Translated, it gives CASSYRGNFTEAFF.

This clonotype has ten or more counts. The CDR3 region is CASSYYLAGITYEQYF. For the CDR3, the DNA is TGTGCCAGCAGTTACTACCTAGCGGGGATAACCTACGAGCAGTACTTC. The chain has TRBV6-5 and TRBJ2-7, with TRBD2 identical over 9 bases. CDR3 size: 16 residues. Germline V lookup: CDR1 MNHEY, CDR2 SVGAGI. J gave up 2 bases and V 1 base, and 6 bases lay outside the gene matches.

With respect to this clonotype: This may be a read error, as it is one base from a much larger clone. The genes are TRBV20-1 and TRBJ2-7, with TRBD2 matching 8 bases. The J call is doubtful: the DNA matches TRBJ2-1 better. The CDR3 is 15 amino acids. The germline CDR1 and CDR2 sequences are DFQATT and SNEGSKA (reference sequence). The CDR3 spells CSASNPSGSPYEQFF. The CDR3 nucleotides are TGCAGTGCTAGTAATCCGAGCGGGAGTCCCTACGAGCAGTTCTTC.

On this clonotype itself: With a much larger clone just one base away, this may be a read error. V is TRBV20-1 and J is TRBJ1-1; D remains unclear. Germline V gene data show CDR1 as DFQATT and CDR2 as SNEGSKA (reference sequence). Trimming stripped 4 bases from V and 3 bases from J, with 12 bases between. This CDR3 region has 13 residues. CDR3 DNA: TGCAGTGCTATGTTTCGGGCTGACACTGAAGCTTTCTTT. It encodes CSAMFRADTEAFF.

The chain uses TRBV12-3 or TRBV12-4 and TRBJ1-6, with D possibly matching TRBD1 (5 bases). The germline V and J ends were trimmed by 1 base and 10 bases, with 14 bases remaining between them. The CDR3 length is 15 residues. The CDR3 region is CASSLEAGRVSPLHF. The DNA for the CDR3 is TGTGCCAGCAGTTTAGAGGCAGGGAGAGTCTCACCCCTCCACTTT.